The text below deals with one T cell receptor (beta chain). The record originates from a study of kidney transplant recipient with SARS-CoV-2 infection. Trimming removed 5 bases from V and 2 bases from J; junction bases left unmatched: 13. Germline assignment: CDR1 MNHEY and CDR2 SVGEGT. This CDR3 spans 17 amino acids. TCRdb fed the reads into MiXCR, producing one record per CDR3 protein. This table has about 250,000 distinct CDR3 sequences, 25% to 35% appearing once. The chain has TRBV6-2 or TRBV6-3 and TRBJ2-7; 9 positions match TRBD1. This receptor was taken from a male patient aged 30 to 40 who had COVID-19 and was a kidney transplant recipient. Some T cells may arise from the graft donor. Sequenced here: a blood sample, sampled at baseline and between days 110 and 120 from a kidney transplant recipient. The CDR3 is CASSRSPWDRDTYEQYF. The CDR3 DNA reads as TGTGCCAGCAGTCGCTCGCCCTGGGACAGGGATACCTACGAGCAGTACTTC.